These T cell receptor beta chains were read from a single sample in a study of cytomegalovirus exposure and HLA in healthy donors. Sequencing used immunoSEQ multiplex PCR; TCRdb keeps in-frame clones, though not all of them. The sample yields over 150,000 clones, about 80% seen once. Sequencing used PBMCs. Every receptor here comes from a man aged 35 to 55 in good health and CMV-seronegative. Each CDR3 is given with its conserved first and last residue. The D gene is left open where the match is weak. Clone size is not always given. Where it is, it says once, few, many or a class for expanded clones.

TGCGCCAGCAGCCAGAATAGCGGGATTCGCTACAATGAGCAGTTCTTC	CASSQNSGIRYNEQFF	TRBD2	TRBV4-1	TRBJ2-1	once
TGTGCCAGTAGGACCGACGTAGCGGGAGGGCCCTCAGGTGAGCAGTTCTTC	CASRTDVAGGPSGEQFF	TRBD2	TRBV19	TRBJ2-1	NA
TGCGCCAGCGAGGCTGTAGATACGCAGTATTTT	CASEAVDTQYF	NA	TRBV10-2	TRBJ2-3	NA
TGTGCCAGCAGCTCGCTAGCGGGGTTCACAGATACGCAGTATTTT	CASSSLAGFTDTQYF	TRBD2	TRBV7-9	TRBJ2-3	NA
TGCGCCAGCAGCTTGTTCCCCGGGTTGGAGTCCTATGGCTACACCTTC	CASSLFPGLESYGYTF	NA	TRBV5-1	TRBJ1-2	NA
TGTGCCAGCAGCTCCACCGTAATTGACAGGGTAGACATTCAGTACTTC	CASSSTVIDRVDIQYF	TRBD1	TRBV7-9	TRBJ2-4	NA
TGCGCCAGCAGCCCTCAAGGGGGCGGGGAGCTGTTTTTT	CASSPQGGGELFF	NA	TRBV4-3	TRBJ2-2	NA
TGTGCCAGCTCAGAGGACAGGGGCCCTGAAAAACTGTTTTTT	CASSEDRGPEKLFF	TRBD1	TRBV18	TRBJ1-4	few
TGTGCCAGCAGCTACCGCCGGGACAGGGGGAGGACCTACGAGCAGTACTTC	CASSYRRDRGRTYEQYF	TRBD1	TRBV7-9	TRBJ2-7	NA
TGTGCCAGCAGTGAACTAAGCGGGGCCTTCCGGGAGACCCAGCACTTC	CASSELSGAFRETQHF	TRBD2	TRBV6-1	TRBJ2-5	NA
TGTGCCAGCAGCCCAAGCCTCACAGGGCCCAATCAGCCCCAGCATTTT	CASSPSLTGPNQPQHF	NA	TRBV21-1	TRBJ1-5	NA
TGCGCCAGCAGCCTGCGGGCCTACGGGGAAGATACGCAGTATTTT	CASSLRAYGEDTQYF	NA	TRBV4-3	TRBJ2-3	NA
TGTGCCATCAGTGATATAACGGGAGTGGGCAATGAGCAGTTCTTC	CAISDITGVGNEQFF	NA	TRBV10-3	TRBJ2-1	NA
TGTGCCAGCAGCGGAGCGGGGGGGACTAGCGTATACAATGAGCAGTTCTTC	CASSGAGGTSVYNEQFF	TRBD2	TRBV7-2	TRBJ2-1	NA
TGTGCCAGCAGGGACAGGGGGGTCTCCTACGAGCAGTACTTC	CASRDRGVSYEQYF	TRBD1	TRBV6-1	TRBJ2-7	NA
TGTGCCAGCTCACCGGGACAGGGTAGCTCGGCTTCACCCCTCCACTTT	CASSPGQGSSASPLHF	TRBD1	TRBV18	TRBJ1-6	NA
TGCAGCGTTGTCGGACAACACACAGATACGCAGTATTTT	CSVVGQHTDTQYF	NA	TRBV29-1	TRBJ2-3	NA
TGTGCCAGCTTGGACAGGGCCTCCTACGAGCAGTACTTC	CASLDRASYEQYF	TRBD1	TRBV28	TRBJ2-7	NA
TGTGCCAGTAGTATACCCGGGGGGTATCAGCCCCAGCATTTT	CASSIPGGYQPQHF	NA	TRBV19	TRBJ1-5	few
TGCGCCAGCAGCCAACGTCTGGCGGGGACAGGGGATGAAAAACTGTTTTTT	CASSQRLAGTGDEKLFF	TRBD1	TRBV4-1	TRBJ1-4	NA
TGTGCCAGCAGTTGGGGACAGGGTGAAGGCACAGATACGCAGTATTTT	CASSWGQGEGTDTQYF	TRBD1	TRBV5-4	TRBJ2-3	NA
TGTGCCAGCAGCTTGGTACAGGGCTTACGCTATGGCTACACCTTC	CASSLVQGLRYGYTF	NA	TRBV5-4	TRBJ1-2	NA
TGTGCCAGTAGTACGCCGGACTTAAACATTCAGTACTTC	CASSTPDLNIQYF	NA	TRBV19	TRBJ2-4	NA
TGTGCCAGCAGCTTAAGCGCGCGTCAAGAGACCCAGTACTTC	CASSLSARQETQYF	NA	TRBV7-6	TRBJ2-5	NA
TGTGCCAGCAGTGAAGCGCGGGGCTACACCTTC	CASSEARGYTF	NA	TRBV2	TRBJ1-2	few
TGCGCCAGCAGCTTGGTTAGCGGGGTATACAATGAGCAGTTCTTC	CASSLVSGVYNEQFF	TRBD2	TRBV5-1	TRBJ2-1	once
TGTGCCAGCAGTTCCGAGCGGGAGAGTCGCAATGAGCAGTTCTTC	CASSSERESRNEQFF	TRBD2	TRBV14	TRBJ2-1	once
TGTGCCATCAGTGAGTCCCGGTCAGGCCGGGGGGGCGAGCAGTACTTC	CAISESRSGRGGEQYF	TRBD2	TRBV10-3	TRBJ2-7	NA
TGTGCCAGCAGCCCACCGGGACAGGGGACCGGTGATACCTTC	CASSPPGQGTGDTF	TRBD1	TRBV5-4	TRBJ1-2	NA
TGCGCCAGCAGCTGGGGGGTGGTGGCTGGACAAGAGACCCAGTACTTC	CASSWGVVAGQETQYF	NA	TRBV5-1	TRBJ2-5	NA
TGTGCCAGCAGTGACGACGGGGAAGAGACCCAGTACTTC	CASSDDGEETQYF	NA	TRBV2	TRBJ2-5	NA
TGTGCCAGCAGCGTCACTAGTGGCGGGGGGGAGCTGTTTTTT	CASSVTSGGGELFF	NA	TRBV9	TRBJ2-2	NA
TGCGCCAGCAGCCAAGAAGACAGCTCCTACGAGCAGTACTTC	CASSQEDSSYEQYF	NA	TRBV4-1	TRBJ2-7	NA
TGTGCCAGCAGTGAGGACAGGGTAGGGAATCAGCCCCAGCATTTT	CASSEDRVGNQPQHF	TRBD1	TRBV6-1	TRBJ1-5	NA
TGTGCCATCAGTGAGTTGGGGGACAGGGGGCACGAGCAGTACTTC	CAISELGDRGHEQYF	TRBD1	TRBV10-3	TRBJ2-7	NA
TGTGCCAGTAGTACCCAAACCACCAGGACAGAAATAAATGAAAAACTGTTTTTT	CASSTQTTRTEINEKLFF	NA	TRBV19	TRBJ1-4	NA
TGTGCCAGCAGCTGGGACTTCTACTACGAGCAGTACTTC	CASSWDFYYEQYF	NA	TRBV7-9	TRBJ2-7	NA
TGTGCCACCAGCAGCGGGGGGCGGGGGCTCCAAGAGACCCAGTACTTC	CATSSGGRGLQETQYF	NA	TRBV15	TRBJ2-5	NA
TGCGCCAGCCGGGGGAGCTCCTACGAGCAGTACTTC	CASRGSSYEQYF	NA	TRBV5-1	TRBJ2-7	once
TGTGCCAGCAGTATCCCGTCAGCTAACTATGGCTACACCTTC	CASSIPSANYGYTF	NA	TRBV28	TRBJ1-2	NA
TGTGCCAGCAGTTTACAGTACACCGGGGAGCTGTTTTTT	CASSLQYTGELFF	NA	TRBV2	TRBJ2-2	NA
TGTGCCAGTAGACGGGACAGGTGGGACAATGAGCAGTTCTTC	CASRRDRWDNEQFF	TRBD1	TRBV19	TRBJ2-1	NA
TGCGCGACAGCCCAGGAAAACAGTCAGTACTTC	CATAQENSQYF	NA	TRBV2	TRBJ2-4	NA
TGTGCCAGTAGTGTCACGGCCACAGGGGGCAATGGCTACACCTTC	CASSVTATGGNGYTF	TRBD1	TRBV19	TRBJ1-2	once
TGCGCCAGCAGCCACCCCCAGCGGGAGTCATACAATGAGCAGTTCTTC	CASSHPQRESYNEQFF	TRBD2	TRBV4-1	TRBJ2-1	NA
TGTGCCATCAGTGAAAGTCTCAGGGGCACCACCCTTCAAGCCAAAAACAGTCAGTACTTC	CAISESLRGTTLQAKNSQYF	NA	TRBV10-3	TRBJ2-4	NA
TGTGCCAGTAGTCCGACAGCCCGAAGATATGGCTACACCTTC	CASSPTARRYGYTF	NA	TRBV19	TRBJ1-2	once
TGTGCCAGCAGTTCCCGTCTGTGGTCCGCCCGCAGCTCCTACGAGCAGTACTTC	CASSSRLWSARSSYEQYF	NA	TRBV28	TRBJ2-7	NA
TGTGCCAGTAGTCCGGTTCGTAGCAATCAGCCCCAGCATTTT	CASSPVRSNQPQHF	NA	TRBV19	TRBJ1-5	NA